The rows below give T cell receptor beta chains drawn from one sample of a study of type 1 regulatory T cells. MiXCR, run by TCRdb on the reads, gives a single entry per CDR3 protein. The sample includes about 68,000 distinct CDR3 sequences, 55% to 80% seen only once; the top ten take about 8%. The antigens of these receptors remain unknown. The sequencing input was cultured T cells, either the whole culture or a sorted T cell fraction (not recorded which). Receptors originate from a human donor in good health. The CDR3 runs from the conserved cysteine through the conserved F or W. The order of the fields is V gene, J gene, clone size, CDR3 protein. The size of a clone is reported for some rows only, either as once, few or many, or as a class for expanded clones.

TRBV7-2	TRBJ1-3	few	CASSLARLSGNTIYF
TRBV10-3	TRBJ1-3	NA	CAISTDTGNTIYF
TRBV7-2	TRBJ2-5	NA	CASSLSGYLKETQYF
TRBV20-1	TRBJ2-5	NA	CSAQTSGQETQYF
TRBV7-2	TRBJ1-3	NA	CASSRDRGPHTIYF
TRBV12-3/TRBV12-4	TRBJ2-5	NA	CASRTGGLETQYF
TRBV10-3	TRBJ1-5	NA	CAISNLDQPQHF
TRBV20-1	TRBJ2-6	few	CSARHNSGANVLTF
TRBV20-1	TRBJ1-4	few	CSGMEGGNEKLFF
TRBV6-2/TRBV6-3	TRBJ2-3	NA	CASRENTPDTQYF
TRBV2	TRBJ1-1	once	CASSELSALNTEAFF
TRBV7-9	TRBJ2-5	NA	CASRDEFGTSYETQYF
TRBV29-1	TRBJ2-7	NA	CSVLDSFGNYEQYF
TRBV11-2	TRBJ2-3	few	CASSLGYADTQYF
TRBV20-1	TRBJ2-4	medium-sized	CSAREFGSGHIRNIQYF
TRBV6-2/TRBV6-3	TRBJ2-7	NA	CASSPRWETYEQYF
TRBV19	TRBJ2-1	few	CASTSGILSYNEQFF
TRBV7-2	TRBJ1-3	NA	CASSLTPGAGNTIYF
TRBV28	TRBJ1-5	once	CASSPRPGLVNGNQPQHF
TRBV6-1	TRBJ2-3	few	CAGRLAGGTDTQYF
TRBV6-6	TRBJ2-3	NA	CASRPIAGGRTDTQYF
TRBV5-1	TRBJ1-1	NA	CASSLTDRANTEAFF
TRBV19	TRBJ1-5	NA	CASNWDRNSNQPQHF
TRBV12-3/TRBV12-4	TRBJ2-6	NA	CASSFWGSLSGANVLTF
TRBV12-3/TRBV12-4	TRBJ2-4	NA	CASSLAGGKNIQYF
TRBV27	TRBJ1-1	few	CASSPTGLNTEAFF
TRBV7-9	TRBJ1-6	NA	CASRLTGEGTPLHF
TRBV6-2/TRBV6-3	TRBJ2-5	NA	CASSPNRLAQETQYF
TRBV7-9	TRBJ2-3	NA	CASTAEPGLAGDTQYF
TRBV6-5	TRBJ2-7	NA	CASSYSRGQTYEQYF
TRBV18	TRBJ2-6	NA	CASSPDRAAGVLTF
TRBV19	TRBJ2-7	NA	CASSAHRTSGSREQYF
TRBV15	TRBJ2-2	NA	CATSRDKERVGELFF
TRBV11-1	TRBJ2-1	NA	CASTRAGGSSNEQFF
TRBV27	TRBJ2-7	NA	CASSSTSGSYEQYF
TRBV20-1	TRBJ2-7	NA	CSARRDRGYEQYF
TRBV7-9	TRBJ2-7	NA	CASSSRLAGGLSSYEQYF
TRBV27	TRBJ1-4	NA	CASSSSAGRHEKLFF
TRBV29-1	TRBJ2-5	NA	CSVEVLRGLGGETQYF
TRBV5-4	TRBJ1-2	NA	CASSLEQGWDGYTF
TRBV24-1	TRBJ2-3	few	CATWTGRTDTQYF
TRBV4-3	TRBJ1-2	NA	CASSQGGGKNYGYTF
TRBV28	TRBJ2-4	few	CASSPPGTGRNIQYF
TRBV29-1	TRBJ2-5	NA	CSAWGESGQETQYF
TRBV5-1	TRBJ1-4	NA	CASSRQLPNEKLFF